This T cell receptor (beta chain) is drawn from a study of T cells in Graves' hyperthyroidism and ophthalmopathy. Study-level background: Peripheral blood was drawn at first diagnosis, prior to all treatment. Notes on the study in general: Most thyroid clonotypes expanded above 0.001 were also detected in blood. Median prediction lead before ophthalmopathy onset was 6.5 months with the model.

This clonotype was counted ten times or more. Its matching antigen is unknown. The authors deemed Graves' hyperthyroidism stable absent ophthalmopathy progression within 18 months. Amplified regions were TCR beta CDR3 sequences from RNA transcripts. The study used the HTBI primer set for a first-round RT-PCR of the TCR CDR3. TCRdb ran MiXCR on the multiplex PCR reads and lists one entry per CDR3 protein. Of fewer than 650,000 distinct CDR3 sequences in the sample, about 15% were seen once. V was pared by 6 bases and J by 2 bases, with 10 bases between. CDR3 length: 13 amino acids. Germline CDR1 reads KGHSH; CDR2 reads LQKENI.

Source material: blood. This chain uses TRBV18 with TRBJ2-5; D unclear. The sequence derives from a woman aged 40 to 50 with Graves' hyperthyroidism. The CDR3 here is CASSRSQQETQYF. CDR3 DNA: TGTGCCAGCTCCCGCTCCCAACAAGAGACCCAGTACTTC.